The entry that follows covers one T cell receptor (beta chain) sequence. The assay was immunoSEQ multiplex PCR, and TCRdb's table has in-frame clones only and misses some. The sample shows some 140,000 clones, 92% of them seen only once. The germline V gene has CDR1 LGHNA and CDR2 YNFKEQ. V lost 7 bases, J lost 4 bases, and 10 bases lay in between. CDR3 length equals 13 residues. These data are taken from a study of control samples from healthy donors and cancer patients. Source material: blood. The sequence derives from a man in his thirties or forties in good health. The V gene is TRBV4-2, the J gene TRBJ1-4; possibly TRBD1 for D (5 bases). The CDR3 DNA reads TGTGCCAGCACGGGGGGGGGTAATGAAAAACTGTTTTTT. Translating it yields CASTGGGNEKLFF.